These T cell receptor beta chains were read from a single sample in a study of human T cells and chemical hapten exposure. In TCRdb, the RACE reads were re-called with MiXCR into one record per CDR3 protein. The table lists about 70,000 distinct CDR3 sequences, 7.5% to 10% of them singletons, with 2.5% to 3.5% in the top ten. Source: whole blood, taken in connection with sensitization to the hapten diphenylcyclopropenone (DPC). These receptors all stem from a middle-aged woman with alopecia areata. Some clones in this sample may be carry-over from other donors' samples. The CDR3 runs from the conserved cysteine through the conserved F or W. The D gene is left open where the match is weak. The size entry is marked missing in some rows and otherwise reads once, few, many or a size class.

j_gene,v_gene,abundance,d_gene,CDR3aa,CDR3nt
TRBJ1-4,TRBV6-2/TRBV6-3,many,-,CASSYVTLNEKLFF,TGTGCCAGCAGTTACGTCACCCTCAATGAAAAACTGTTTTTT
TRBJ2-6,TRBV18,few,-,CASSPTSLANVLTF,TGTGCCAGCTCACCAACGAGCTTGGCCAACGTCCTGACTTTC
TRBJ1-2,TRBV20-1,many,-,CSAYTGWAEGYTF,TGCAGTGCTTACACAGGTTGGGCGGAGGGCTACACCTTC
TRBJ1-2,TRBV20-1,few,-,CSARGVEGNYGYTF,TGCAGTGCTAGAGGTGTCGAGGGAAACTATGGCTACACCTTC
TRBJ1-5,TRBV12-3/TRBV12-4,many,TRBD1,CASSRGTAKNQPQHF,TGTGCCAGCAGTCGGGGGACAGCCAAAAATCAGCCCCAGCATTTT
TRBJ2-3,TRBV18,many,TRBD2,CASSPLTSGGAGDTQYF,TGTGCCAGCTCACCACTTACTAGCGGGGGGGCCGGAGATACGCAGTATTTT
TRBJ1-6,TRBV9,few,-,CASSPTDGVGSPLHF,TGTGCCAGCAGCCCTACGGACGGGGTAGGGTCACCCCTCCACTTT
TRBJ1-5,TRBV7-2,many,-,CASSASRNQPQHF,TGTGCCAGCAGCGCCAGCCGCAATCAGCCCCAGCATTTT
TRBJ2-3,TRBV4-2,many,TRBD1,CASSQVVSGTGFEDTQYF,TGTGCCAGCAGCCAAGTAGTATCCGGGACAGGGTTCGAGGATACGCAGTATTTT
TRBJ2-7,TRBV29-1,-,TRBD2,CSVTRTSGYSYEQYF,TGCAGCGTAACTAGGACTAGCGGTTACTCCTACGAGCAGTACTTC
TRBJ2-2,TRBV9,many,TRBD1,CASSIGQGIANTGELFF,TGTGCCAGCAGCATAGGACAGGGGATTGCGAACACCGGGGAGCTGTTTTTT
TRBJ1-5,TRBV12-5,few,-,CASGRLGQPQHF,TGTGCTAGTGGTCGGTTGGGTCAGCCCCAGCATTTT
TRBJ1-2,TRBV2,-,TRBD1,CASSSRTGSTGYGYTF,TGTGCCAGCAGTTCCAGGACAGGGTCTACTGGCTATGGCTACACCTTC
TRBJ2-1,TRBV27,few,-,CASSSPNPVVFSYNEQFF,TGTGCCAGCAGTTCCCCTAACCCCGTTGTCTTCTCCTACAATGAGCAGTTCTTC
TRBJ2-7,TRBV20-1,many,-,CSASGVEQYF,TGCAGTGCTAGTGGTGTCGAGCAGTACTTC
TRBJ2-4,TRBV2,-,TRBD2,CASSEEVAGWIIQYF,TGTGCCAGCAGTGAAGAGGTAGCGGGGTGGATAATTCAGTACTTC
TRBJ2-7,TRBV5-1,few,-,CASSLTSGTYEQYF,TGCGCCAGCAGCTTAACCTCCGGGACTTACGAGCAGTACTTC
TRBJ2-7,TRBV6-5,many,TRBD1,CASSVRDRVAEQYF,TGTGCCAGCAGTGTCCGGGACAGGGTGGCCGAGCAGTACTTC
TRBJ2-3,TRBV10-3,-,-,CAISESKRGSTDTQYF,TGTGCCATCAGTGAGTCGAAAAGGGGTAGCACAGATACGCAGTATTTT
TRBJ1-2,TRBV12-3/TRBV12-4,many,TRBD1,CASRGQGAIQGYTF,TGTGCCAGCAGGGGACAGGGTGCTATCCAGGGTTACACCTTC
TRBJ2-7,TRBV5-1,many,TRBD1,CASNLPTGSLDEQYF,TGCGCCAGCAACTTACCGACAGGGTCCTTGGACGAGCAGTACTTC
TRBJ2-5,TRBV11-2,many,-,CASSLRIGTQETQYF,TGTGCCAGCAGCTTACGGATCGGGACTCAAGAGACCCAGTACTTC
TRBJ2-5,TRBV10-2,few,TRBD2,CATQRGLAEETQYF,TGCGCCACGCAACGGGGACTAGCGGAAGAGACCCAGTACTTC
TRBJ1-5,TRBV4-3,-,-,CASSQEGSLNQPQHF,TGCGCCAGCAGCCAAGAAGGCAGCCTCAATCAGCCCCAGCATTTT
TRBJ2-1,TRBV29-1,many,-,CSVERDISYNEQFF,TGCAGCGTTGAGCGGGACATCTCCTACAATGAGCAGTTCTTC
TRBJ1-1,TRBV29-1,many,-,CSVERGLNSAEAFF,TGCAGCGTTGAACGAGGCCTGAATTCCGCTGAAGCTTTCTTT
TRBJ2-1,TRBV7-9,many,-,CASSRTGTYNEQFF,TGTGCCAGCAGCCGTACAGGGACTTACAATGAGCAGTTCTTC
TRBJ2-5,TRBV7-9,many,-,CASSLQPQPPGVALETQYF,TGTGCCAGCAGCCTACAGCCCCAGCCCCCGGGGGTAGCCTTAGAGACCCAGTACTTC
TRBJ2-3,TRBV20-1,many,-,CSLSTDTQYF,TGCAGTTTAAGCACAGATACGCAGTATTTT
TRBJ2-5,TRBV20-1,many,-,CSARPSGRLEETQYF,TGCAGTGCTAGACCATCGGGACGACTAGAGGAGACCCAGTACTTC
TRBJ2-5,TRBV19,many,-,CASSPTRETQYF,TGTGCCAGTAGTCCCACTCGAGAGACCCAGTACTTC
TRBJ1-5,TRBV28,many,-,CASSLMFRGLQPQHF,TGTGCCAGCAGTTTAATGTTCAGGGGATTGCAGCCCCAGCATTTT
TRBJ2-5,TRBV18,many,-,CASSPPSTETQYF,TGTGCCAGCTCACCACCGTCGACGGAGACCCAGTACTTC
TRBJ2-7,TRBV6-2/TRBV6-3,few,-,CASSNDAGSRRNYEQYF,TGTGCCAGCAGCAACGATGCAGGGTCCCGTCGGAACTACGAGCAGTACTTC
TRBJ2-7,TRBV3-1,few,TRBD1,CASSQEGQEFYEQYF,TGTGCCAGCAGCCAAGAAGGACAGGAATTCTACGAGCAGTACTTC
TRBJ1-2,TRBV5-1,many,-,CASSWDTLGGYTF,TGCGCCAGCAGTTGGGACACCCTTGGAGGCTACACCTTC
TRBJ1-1,TRBV6-2/TRBV6-3,few,-,CASSYYRRPNTEAFF,TGTGCCAGCAGTTACTACAGGAGGCCGAACACTGAAGCTTTCTTT
TRBJ1-5,TRBV5-1,many,-,CASSPGASNQPQHF,TGCGCCAGCAGCCCAGGGGCCAGCAATCAGCCCCAGCATTTT
TRBJ1-1,TRBV18,many,-,CASSPGIRETEAFF,TGTGCCAGCTCACCAGGCATAAGGGAGACTGAAGCTTTCTTT
TRBJ2-1,TRBV27,-,TRBD1,CASSPRTGNNEQFF,TGTGCCAGCAGTCCGAGGACAGGGAACAATGAGCAGTTCTTC
TRBJ2-7,TRBV4-3,many,-,CASSQDLIYEQYF,TGCGCCAGCAGCCAAGATCTAATATACGAGCAGTACTTC
TRBJ1-2,TRBV29-1,-,TRBD1,CSAGRDRVNYGYTF,TGCAGCGCAGGCCGGGACAGGGTTAACTATGGCTACACCTTC
TRBJ1-3,TRBV12-3/TRBV12-4,many,-,CASSLKGPGNTIYF,TGTGCCAGCAGTTTAAAGGGGCCTGGAAACACCATATATTTT
TRBJ1-5,TRBV9,many,TRBD1,CASSQGGINQPQHF,TGTGCCAGCAGCCAGGGGGGTATCAATCAGCCCCAGCATTTT
TRBJ2-1,TRBV6-4,many,TRBD1,CASSDTSGGAFNEQFF,TGTGCCAGCAGTGACACCTCAGGGGGCGCTTTTAATGAGCAGTTCTTC